This entry describes one T cell receptor (beta chain). The antigen it recognizes is unknown. No base quality information exists; no much larger clone differs at one position. V trim: 7 bases; J trim: 4 bases; unmatched bases: 8. The CDR3 spans 17 residues, from the cysteine through the phenylalanine. Just the 51-base CDR3 DNA is kept, in frame starting at base 1. CDR1 LNHDA and CDR2 SQIVND were looked up in the germline V gene (reference sequence). In the prospective study, participants were about 18 to 90 years old, resided in 24 geographic areas of the United States, and were enrolled through a virtual design. In the prospective study, participants were assigned to cohorts based on the clinical history participants reported in a screening survey and a study questionnaire. For ImmuneRACE Cohort 3, a participant was defined as recovered based on two consecutive negative NP/OP PCR tests, clearance by a healthcare professional, or resolution of symptoms. In the prospective study, whole blood, serum and a nasopharyngeal or oropharyngeal swab were collected from each participant by mobile phlebotomists. Prospective study participants could optionally give additional blood draws and questionnaires over an approximately 2-month period. Blood samples from the prospective study were shipped frozen or at room temperature prior to DNA extraction.

This specimen comes from a study of blood T cell repertoires in COVID-19 (TCRdb year 2020). Broadly, across the study: Samples covering the acute and convalescent phases of COVID-19 were provided by collaborators in the United States, Italy and Spain. The prospective study material was composed of cDNA or gDNA derived from T cells, B-cell-depleted T cells, or PBMCs. The dataset comprised deeply sampled blood TCRbeta repertoires from subjects exposed to, actively infected with, or recovered from COVID-19. A freely available public database, intended as a resource for researchers studying the immune response to SARS-CoV-2, is where the repertoires were released. The samples were drawn from the first 160 participants of the ongoing ImmuneRACE study and from 1,254 subjects provided by 6 global collaborators. Nearly every sample came with metadata listing a de-identified subject ID, COVID-19 status, age in years and sex. Where available, HLA class I and class II types were taken from metadata supplied by the sample provider and were not determined by assay-based typing. Overall study outcomes, separate from this receptor: Clinical and demographic metadata were provided uncurated, with the amount varying by source and participant.

The immunoSEQ Assay, a bias-controlled multiplex PCR, was used to amplify TCRbeta CDR3 regions from genomic DNA. In the authors' own workflow: The number of nucleated cells in each sample was estimated from the amplification of reference gene primers within the assay. Sequence reads were collapsed and filtered to measure the absolute abundance of every unique TCRbeta CDR3 rearrangement. For each sample, productive Simpson clonality was calculated by taking the square root of Simpson's diversity index across productive rearrangements. TCRdb re-hosts the immuneACCESS table, in-frame sequences only. Its copies lack some clones; in the studies checked, an unresolved V gene accounts for under half of them, and the cause for the rest is not known. V, J and clone size are those of that table, while D and trimming were read from the DNA. For this sample the table gives 160,000 or so clones, of which about 84% were detected only once. The ten largest account for approximately 6% of the sample.

The clonotype was recovered from a man between 40 and 49 years old who had recovered from COVID-19. The chain employs TRBV19 and TRBJ2-3, with 16 middle bases fitting TRBD2. Source material: PBMCs or T cells enriched from blood (not recorded which). Read as DNA, the sequence is TGTGCCAGTATGGGACTAGCGGGGGGGCCAGAGTCAGATACGCAGTATTTT. Translated, this is CASMGLAGGPESDTQYF. With the portions outside the CDR3 filled from the reference TRBV19 and TRBJ2-3 genes, the complete variable region becomes DGGITQSPKYLFRKEGQNVTLSCEQNLNHDAMYWYRQDPGQGLRLIYYSQIVNDFQKGDIAEGYSVSREKKESFPLTVTSAQKNPTAFYLCASMGLAGGPESDTQYFGPGTRLTVL.